The 2 T cell receptor beta chains below all came from one sample that was sequenced in a study of Graves' ophthalmopathy and Graves' hyperthyroidism listed by TCRdb under 2018. TCRdb names Illumina HiSeq 2000 as the instrument used. For repertoire sequencing, the TCR beta CDR3 regions were amplified from RNA transcripts. A first-round RT-PCR used HTBI primers with the Qiagen OneStep RT-PCR kit, followed by a second-round multiplex PCR, size selection and purification. TCRdb redid the processing of the public reads, applying fastp at Q25 and MiXCR, and retained in-frame beta chains. Each record represents a unique CDR3 protein, reported with the most common genes and DNA among its rows. Present in this sample are a few hundred thousand distinct CDR3 sequences, about 17% of which were seen just once. Around 1.6% of the sample lies in the top ten. The specimen sequenced was peripheral blood. The receptors come from a woman aged 18-29 years with Graves' ophthalmopathy. Donor details come from another sample of the same person, matched by shared clones.

The table lists this clonotype with many counts. The chain has TRBV6-1 and TRBJ1-1, with D unclear. The CDR3 runs 13 residues. Per the germline V gene, CDR1 is MNHNS and CDR2 is SASEGT. Trimming pared 4 bases from V and 2 bases from J, leaving 8 bases between. The CDR3 reads CASSGFPNTEAFF. CDR3 nucleotides: TGTGCCAGCAGTGGTTTCCCAAACACTGAAGCTTTCTTT.

This clonotype appeared many times. This chain connects TRBV4-1 to TRBJ1-1, with D possibly being TRBD1 (5 bases). The CDR3 spans 15 residues. The germline gives CDR1 MGHRA, CDR2 YSYEKL. Trimming took off 4 bases at V and 2 bases at J, with 14 bases between the two ends. The CDR3 nucleotides are TGCGCCAGCAGCCCCACGGGACTTCTAAACACTGAAGCTTTCTTT. As protein: CASSPTGLLNTEAFF.